This T cell receptor beta chain stems from a study of T cells in Graves' hyperthyroidism and ophthalmopathy. Study-level points and caveats: Clonotypes that were expanded in thyroid above 0.001 mostly appeared in blood too.

Authors of the study amplified TCR beta CDR3 regions from RNA transcripts. A first-round RT-PCR of the TCR CDR3 used the HTBI primer set. TCRdb fed the multiplex PCR reads into MiXCR, producing one record per CDR3 protein. The sample consists of roughly 520,000 distinct CDR3 sequences, approximately 25% of them appearing once. This clonotype has at least ten counts. Its matching antigen is unknown. Germline V CDR1 and CDR2: LNHDA, SQIVND (reference sequence). CDR3 size: 14 residues. Trimming removed 7 bases at V and 0 bases at J, with 12 bases between. The clonotype comes from a woman aged 30 to 39 with Graves' ophthalmopathy. Sequenced: blood. This chain uses TRBV19 with TRBJ1-1, with a tentative D call TRBD1 (5 bases). The CDR3 reads CASIDSPLNTEAFF. The CDR3 DNA reads as TGTGCCAGTATTGACAGTCCTTTGAACACTGAAGCTTTCTTT.